This T cell receptor (beta chain) was profiled in a study of blood T cells in healthy people across ages. Study results and caveats: Among T cells, TCR beta diversity per million cells dropped roughly linearly as age rose.

Primed by a sample-barcoded 5' primer and a J-beta primer mix, a second PCR proceeded for about 6 to 11 cycles. Every sample produced at least 2.5 million CDR3-containing paired-end reads. TCRdb itself ran the 5' RACE reads through MiXCR, one entry per CDR3 protein. This repertoire shows hundreds of thousands of distinct CDR3 sequences, roughly 20% found once; its top ten account for 22%. Turning to this clonotype: Its target is unknown.

With 6 bases removed from V and 3 bases from J, the gap between germline ends came to 11 bases. CDR1 and CDR2 (germline): MGHRA, YSYEKL. This CDR3 is 14 amino acids long. The sequence was collected from a man between 65 and 85 years old in good health. Sequenced input: blood. The J gene is TRBJ1-4, the V gene TRBV4-1, with unresolved D. In nucleotides, the CDR3 is TGCGCCAGCAGAACCAGCCCGTCTAATGAAAAACTGTTTTTT. This sequence encodes CASRTSPSNEKLFF.